This passage covers 28 T cell receptor beta chains from one sample sequenced in a study of neoadjuvant anti-PD-1 for oral cavity cancer. Repertoires were generated with immunoSEQ multiplex PCR, while TCRdb's copy carries only in-frame clones and drops some. The table has some 31,000 clones, 80% seen once; the top ten hold 3.4%. Time point noted: after neoadjuvant nivolumab, at surgical resection. The specimen was PBMCs, collected after nivolumab (anti-PD-1) treatment. The receptors here all came from a person between 40 and 85 years old with oral cavity squamous cell carcinoma.

This rearrangement joins TRBV5-1 to TRBJ2-7; perhaps TRBD2 as D (5 bases). The ends were cut back, 6 bases at V and 2 bases at J, with 18 bases in the middle. Germline V gives CDR1 SGHRS, CDR2 YFSETQ. The CDR3 extends over 15 amino acids. The CDR3 sequence is CASTSLGGTTYEQYF. The CDR3 DNA sequence: TGCGCCAGCACCTCGCTAGGAGGAACAACCTACGAGCAGTACTTC.

The genes are TRBV4-3 and TRBJ1-2; D remains unclear. Germline V gives CDR1 LGHNA, CDR2 YSLEER. Between the trimmed V and J ends, which lost 0 bases and 6 bases, there was a span of 14 bases. CDR3 length equals 15 residues. The DNA for the CDR3 is TGCGCCAGCAGCCAAGATAGCGCCTACTGGGATGGCTACACCTTC. This translates into CASSQDSAYWDGYTF.

The chain carries TRBV6-5 and TRBJ1-5; possible D gene TRBD1, 6 bases. Germline V CDR1 and CDR2: MNHEY, SVGAGI. V lost 6 bases and J 7 bases, leaving 16 bases between the germline ends. The CDR3 has 14 amino acids. CDR3 sequence reads: CASRASGGWQPQHF. The CDR3, as DNA: TGTGCCAGCAGAGCTTCGGGGGGCTGGCAGCCCCAGCATTTT.

This sequence joins TRBV29-1 and TRBJ2-1; D possibly corresponds to TRBD1 (6 bases). This CDR3 spans 13 amino acids. V lost 3 bases, J lost 6 bases, and 12 bases lay in between. Germline V gene lookup returns CDR1 SQVTM and CDR2 ANQGSEA. The CDR3 DNA sequence: TGCAGCGTTGACAACAGGGTCCTCAATGAGCAGTTCTTC. Translated: CSVDNRVLNEQFF.

The V and J genes are TRBV7-6 and TRBJ1-5, with no clear D. CDR1 SGHVS and CDR2 FNYEAQ come from the germline V gene. Trimming shortened V by 1 base and J by 0 bases, and 7 bases separated the two germline ends. The CDR3 length is 15 residues. CDR3 sequence: CASSLGTHSNQPQHF. The DNA of the CDR3 is TGTGCCAGCAGCTTAGGTACACATAGCAATCAGCCCCAGCATTTT.

By share of the sample, this clone is medium-sized. This chain joins TRBV2 and TRBJ1-1; D uncertain. Germline loops: CDR1 SNHLY, CDR2 FYNNEI. The CDR3 runs to 14 residues. Trimming cost V 2 bases and J 1 base, with 8 bases left between them. The CDR3 is CASSEFSENTEAFF. In DNA form, the CDR3 reads TGTGCCAGCAGTGAATTCTCAGAGAACACTGAAGCTTTCTTT.

The chain links TRBV27 to TRBJ1-4, with D maybe TRBD1 (6 bases). The germline CDR1 and CDR2 sequences are MNHEY and SMNVEV (reference sequence). The CDR3 loop spans 16 amino acids. V gave up 3 bases and J gave up 8 bases, with 19 bases separating them. The CDR3 loop reads CASSFMGGAGNEKLFF. In nucleotides, the CDR3 is TGTGCCAGCAGTTTTATGGGGGGGGCAGGCAACGAAAAACTGTTTTTT.

The J gene is TRBJ2-5, the V gene TRBV2; possible D gene TRBD1, 6 bases. This CDR3 region has 13 residues. Germline assignment: CDR1 SNHLY and CDR2 FYNNEI. V was trimmed by 6 bases and J by 2 bases, leaving 10 bases between them. Here the CDR3 DNA reads TGTGCCAGCAGACGTACAGGGCAAGAGACCCAGTACTTC. It is translated as CASRRTGQETQYF. The whole variable domain, filled in from reference TRBV2 and TRBJ2-5, reads EPEVTQTPSHQVTQMGQEVILRCVPISNHLYFYWYRQILGQKVEFLVSFYNNEISEKSEIFDDQFSVERPDGSNFTLKIRSTKLEDSAMYFCASRRTGQETQYFGPGTRLLVL.

V usage is TRBV7-2 and J usage is TRBJ2-7; no clear D. The CDR3 is made up of 11 amino acids. The V gene's germline CDR1 is SGHTA and CDR2 FQGNSA. Trimming left V 4 bases short and J 5 bases short, with 6 bases between. As DNA, the CDR3 is TGTGCCAGCAGCTCAATAAACGAGCAGTACTTC. It yields the protein CASSSINEQYF. The full variable domain, rest sourced from reference TRBV7-2 and TRBJ2-7, is GAGVSQSPSNKVTEKGKDVELRCDPISGHTALYWYRQSLGQGLEFLIYFQGNSAPDKSGLPSDRFSAERTGGSVSTLTIQRTQQEDSAVYLCASSSINEQYFGPGTRLTVT.

This clone was counted a few times. The gene calls are TRBV2 and TRBJ2-5; TRBD1 agrees at 7 bases. Germline CDR1 reads SNHLY; CDR2 reads FYNNEI. The CDR3 spans 14 residues. Losses at the gene ends were 5 bases for V and 5 bases for J; bases not matched to a gene: 8. The CDR3 nucleotides are TGTGCCAGCAGTAAGGGACAGTGGGAGGAGACCCAGTACTTC. Translated: CASSKGQWEETQYF.

The chain recombines TRBV6-1 with TRBJ2-1; weak D call: TRBD2 (6 bases). The CDR3 totals 15 residues. CDR1 MNHNS and CDR2 SASEGT come from the germline V gene. V lost 10 bases and J 5 bases, leaving 21 bases between the germline ends. This CDR3 reads CATKPGLGGDNEQFF. The DNA of the CDR3 is TGTGCCACCAAACCCGGCCTCGGAGGGGACAATGAGCAGTTCTTC.

The chain is built from TRBV30 and TRBJ2-7; D remains ambiguous. This CDR3 is 13 amino acids long. Germline values: CDR1 GTSNPN, CDR2 SVGIG (reference sequence). V lost 0 bases to trimming and J lost 9 bases, with 15 bases between them. In DNA form, the CDR3 reads TGTGCCTGGAGTGTAGGGCTCTCTAGTGGGCAGTACTTC. It specifies CAWSVGLSSGQYF.

This chain joins TRBV10-2 and TRBJ2-2, with D possibly TRBD2 on 5 matching bases. This CDR3 contains 15 residues. The V gene lost 7 bases and the J gene lost 6 bases, with 18 bases spanning the gap. Germline CDR1 and CDR2: WSHSY and SAAADI. CDR3 coding DNA: TGCGCCAGCACCCCCACGAACCGGGATTCCGGGGAGCTGTTTTTT. Translated: CASTPTNRDSGELFF.

The chain links TRBV7-2 to TRBJ2-5; 9 bases fit TRBD2. Germline trimming cut 10 bases from V and 1 base from J; bases unmatched to any gene: 10. This CDR3 spans 15 amino acids. Germline V CDR1 and CDR2: SGHTA, FQGNSA. The CDR3, as DNA: TGTGCCACCGCGTGGGGAGCGGGGGGCCAAGAGACCCAGTACTTC. This translates into CATAWGAGGQETQYF.

The chain is built from TRBV4-3 and TRBJ1-1; unclear D gene. Germline CDR1 and CDR2: LGHNA and YSLEER. Trimming left V 1 base short and J 3 bases short, with 18 bases between. This CDR3 comprises 17 residues. Here the CDR3 DNA reads TGCGCCAGCAGCCAAGGAGAAGGAATCAGGATTGACACTGAAGCTTTCTTT. This translates into CASSQGEGIRIDTEAFF.

The J gene is TRBJ2-1, the V gene TRBV9; D remains ambiguous. CDR1 is SGDLS and CDR2 is YYNGEE in the germline V gene. V shed 6 bases and J shed 0 bases, with 13 bases lying between them. The length of the CDR3 is 15 residues. The CDR3 protein is CASTVDAPSYNEQFF. DNA for the CDR3: TGTGCCAGCACCGTTGATGCCCCCTCCTACAATGAGCAGTTCTTC.

The genes are TRBV5-5 and TRBJ1-4; weak D call: TRBD1 (6 bases). The V end lost 2 bases, the J end lost 2 bases, and 13 bases lay between the germline ends. The CDR3 has 16 residues. Germline assignment: CDR1 SGHKS and CDR2 YYEKEE (reference sequence). CDR3 in amino acids: CASSLTGRQTNEKLFF. The CDR3 nucleotides read TGTGCCAGCAGCTTAACAGGGAGGCAGACTAATGAAAAACTGTTTTTT.

The chain couples TRBV5-1 to TRBJ2-5, with 7 bases aligning to TRBD1. The CDR3 has 13 residues. The trim removed 7 bases at V and 6 bases at J, leaving 9 bases unmatched. Germline V gene sequence: CDR1 SGHRS, CDR2 YFSETQ. CDR3 residues: CASGTGVHQTQYF. The CDR3 nucleotides read TGCGCCAGCGGTACAGGGGTTCACCAGACCCAGTACTTC.

The chain employs TRBV7-2 and TRBJ2-2; TRBD1 might be the D (5 bases). The V end lost 6 bases, the J end lost 0 bases, and 11 bases lay between the germline ends. The CDR3 has 15 residues. The germline gives CDR1 SGHTA, CDR2 FQGNSA. The CDR3 region has the DNA TGTGCCAGCAGTCTTACAGGTTCGAACACCGGGGAGCTGTTTTTT. It translates to CASSLTGSNTGELFF. Drawing the rest from reference TRBV7-2 and TRBJ2-2, the complete variable domain is GAGVSQSPSNKVTEKGKDVELRCDPISGHTALYWYRQSLGQGLEFLIYFQGNSAPDKSGLPSDRFSAERTGGSVSTLTIQRTQQEDSAVYLCASSLTGSNTGELFFGEGSRLTVL.

V and J are TRBV6-5 and TRBJ1-6, with a weak D call TRBD1 (5 bases). This CDR3 region has 16 residues. The V gene lost 4 bases and the J gene lost 14 bases, with 24 bases spanning the gap. Germline V CDR1 and CDR2: MNHEY, SVGAGI. The CDR3 spells CASSSSGAWGSRSLHF. DNA of the CDR3: TGTGCCAGCAGTTCGAGTGGGGCCTGGGGGTCGAGGTCCCTCCACTTT.

This chain connects TRBV7-2 to TRBJ1-4; no clear D. Germline CDR1 reads SGHTA; CDR2 reads FQGNSA. V gave up 0 bases and J gave up 11 bases, with 10 bases separating them. The CDR3 sequence is 13 residues long. The CDR3 nucleotides read TGTGCCAGCAGCTTAGCTCTGGGAGAGAAACTGTTTTTT. Translation: CASSLALGEKLFF.

The J gene is TRBJ2-3, the V gene TRBV18, with 7 bases matching TRBD2. This CDR3 is 16 amino acids long. Per the germline V gene, CDR1 is KGHSH and CDR2 is LQKENI. Losses at the gene ends were 1 base for V and 0 bases for J; bases not matched to a gene: 4. Written as DNA, the CDR3 is TGTGCCAGCTCACCACTTACGGGGGGTAGCACAGATACGCAGTATTTT. Amino acids: CASSPLTGGSTDTQYF.

The chain recombines TRBV5-1 with TRBJ2-2, with 8 bases lining up with TRBD2. Germline trimming cut 2 bases from V and 0 bases from J; bases unmatched to any gene: 3. The germline CDR1 and CDR2 sequences are SGHRS and YFSETQ. The CDR3 consists of 16 residues. This CDR3 reads CASSLPGGANTGELFF. For the CDR3, the DNA is TGCGCCAGCAGCTTACCGGGAGGGGCGAACACCGGGGAGCTGTTTTTT.

In this sample, this clone turned up once. This chain joins TRBV6-5 and TRBJ1-2, with 8 bases matching TRBD1. CDR1 is MNHEY and CDR2 is SVGAGI in the germline V gene. This CDR3 has 13 amino acids. The V gene end was trimmed by 6 bases and the J gene end by 5 bases; junction bases not matched to a gene: 5. The chain's CDR3 is CASSQGARYGYTF. The CDR3 DNA reads TGTGCCAGCAGCCAGGGGGCGCGGTATGGCTACACCTTC.

This clone showed up just once. The chain is built from TRBV10-3 and TRBJ1-6; 7 nucleotides align to TRBD1. Germline V CDR1 and CDR2: ENHRY, SYGVKD. The V segment lost 8 bases and the J segment 5 bases; nucleotides outside the gene matches: 21. This CDR3 contains 19 residues. The CDR3 nucleotides read TGTGCCATCCCGCTCGGACAGGAATCTTCAGCCTATGATAATTCACCCCTCCACTTT. Encoded protein: CAIPLGQESSAYDNSPLHF.

This chain uses TRBV28 with TRBJ2-7; D is undetermined. Germline V CDR1 and CDR2: MDHEN, SYDVKM. This CDR3 has 14 amino acids. Deletions cut 10 bases from V and 6 bases from J, with 22 bases between. As DNA, the CDR3 is TGTGCCACAATTCAGGTTTCCGCCCCTGTCGAGCAGTACTTC. The encoded protein is CATIQVSAPVEQYF.

This chain joins TRBV5-6 and TRBJ1-2, with 9 nucleotides matching TRBD1. Germline V gene sequence: CDR1 SGHDT, CDR2 YYEEEE. V was pared by 7 bases and J by 7 bases, with 8 bases of the junction left unmatched. CDR3 length equals 13 residues. In nucleotides, the CDR3 is TGTGCCAGCGACCGGGACAGGGAGGGTGGCTACACCTTC. This encodes CASDRDREGGYTF.

The rearrangement links TRBV7-6 to TRBJ1-5; D possibly corresponds to TRBD1 (6 bases). Trimming pared 0 bases from V and 5 bases from J, leaving 11 bases between. This CDR3 spans 15 amino acids. Germline V gene sequence: CDR1 SGHVS, CDR2 FNYEAQ. The CDR3 region is CASSLARGADQPQHF. CDR3 bases: TGTGCCAGCAGCTTAGCGAGGGGGGCCGATCAGCCCCAGCATTTT. Complete variable domain (other parts from reference TRBV7-6 and TRBJ1-5): GAGVSQSPRYKVTKRGQDVALRCDPISGHVSLYWYRQALGQGPEFLTYFNYEAQQDKSGLPNDRFSAERPEGSISTLTIQRTEQRDSAMYRCASSLARGADQPQHFGDGTRLSIL.